These T cell receptor beta chains were read from a single sample in a study of blood T cell repertoires in COVID-19. Clones were sequenced by immunoSEQ multiplex PCR, and TCRdb holds only the in-frame ones, with some missing. The sample lists fewer than 250,000 clones; about 90% were seen once. Sequencing used PBMCs or T cells enriched from blood (not recorded which). These receptors were obtained from a man aged 45-65 years who had been exposed to COVID-19. Both conserved end residues are part of each CDR3. The D gene is left open where the match is weak. A row's size may be missing; if present it is once, few, many or a size class.

J gene: TRBJ1-5
D gene: NA
clone size: NA
V gene: TRBV30
CDR3 protein: CAWSGGSGQPQHF
CDR3 DNA: TGTGCCTGGAGCGGAGGGTCAGGACAGCCCCAGCATTTT

J gene: TRBJ1-1
D gene: TRBD1
clone size: NA
V gene: TRBV25-1
CDR3 protein: CASSEQGVRTEAFF
CDR3 DNA: TGTGCCAGCAGTGAGCAGGGGGTTCGCACTGAAGCTTTCTTT

J gene: TRBJ1-5
D gene: TRBD1
clone size: NA
V gene: TRBV19
CDR3 protein: CASSTDRDQPQHF
CDR3 DNA: TGTGCCAGTAGTACTGACAGGGATCAGCCCCAGCATTTT

J gene: TRBJ1-1
D gene: TRBD1
clone size: NA
V gene: TRBV7-9
CDR3 protein: CASSLKGATEAFF
CDR3 DNA: TGTGCCAGCAGCTTGAAGGGGGCCACTGAAGCTTTCTTT

J gene: TRBJ1-1
D gene: TRBD1
clone size: NA
V gene: TRBV28
CDR3 protein: CASSGPGTVNTEAFF
CDR3 DNA: TGTGCCAGCAGTGGACCCGGGACAGTGAACACTGAAGCTTTCTTT

J gene: TRBJ1-2
D gene: NA
clone size: NA
V gene: TRBV6-6
CDR3 protein: CASSNGEGAYGYTF
CDR3 DNA: TGTGCCAGCAGCAACGGGGAGGGCGCCTATGGCTACACCTTC

J gene: TRBJ2-7
D gene: NA
clone size: NA
V gene: TRBV5-1
CDR3 protein: CASSPGLGYEQYF
CDR3 DNA: TGCGCCAGCAGCCCGGGACTTGGCTACGAGCAGTACTTC

J gene: TRBJ1-2
D gene: NA
clone size: NA
V gene: TRBV10-3
CDR3 protein: CAISESYRDYGYTF
CDR3 DNA: TGTGCCATCAGTGAGTCGTACAGGGACTATGGCTACACCTTC

J gene: TRBJ2-3
D gene: NA
clone size: NA
V gene: TRBV10-3
CDR3 protein: CAITGAGWGTQYF
CDR3 DNA: TGTGCCATCACCGGAGCAGGGTGGGGTACGCAGTATTTT

J gene: TRBJ2-3
D gene: NA
clone size: once
V gene: TRBV9
CDR3 protein: CASSVVAADTQYF
CDR3 DNA: TGTGCCAGCAGCGTAGTGGCGGCGGATACGCAGTATTTT

J gene: TRBJ1-6
D gene: NA
clone size: NA
V gene: TRBV4-1
CDR3 protein: CASSQDTSGSPLHF
CDR3 DNA: TGCGCCAGCAGCCAAGACACCTCGGGGTCACCCCTCCACTTT

J gene: TRBJ1-6
D gene: NA
clone size: NA
V gene: TRBV7-9
CDR3 protein: CASSLSRRNSPLHF
CDR3 DNA: TGTGCCAGCAGCTTATCCAGGCGTAATTCACCCCTCCACTTT

J gene: TRBJ1-5
D gene: TRBD1
clone size: NA
V gene: TRBV18
CDR3 protein: CASSPLRTGGFGQPQHF
CDR3 DNA: TGTGCCAGCTCACCACTACGGACAGGGGGCTTTGGGCAGCCCCAGCATTTT

J gene: TRBJ2-7
D gene: TRBD1
clone size: NA
V gene: TRBV7-8
CDR3 protein: CASSRDRGPYEQYF
CDR3 DNA: TGTGCCAGCAGCCGAGACAGGGGTCCCTACGAGCAGTACTTC

J gene: TRBJ1-1
D gene: NA
clone size: NA
V gene: TRBV12-5
CDR3 protein: CASGLGESGEAFF
CDR3 DNA: TGTGCTAGTGGTTTGGGAGAATCGGGTGAAGCTTTCTTT

J gene: TRBJ1-1
D gene: NA
clone size: NA
V gene: TRBV10-3
CDR3 protein: CAISERGSATEAFF
CDR3 DNA: TGTGCCATCAGTGAGAGGGGGTCGGCGACTGAAGCTTTCTTT

J gene: TRBJ2-2
D gene: NA
clone size: NA
V gene: TRBV5-1
CDR3 protein: CASSLVLGADGTGELFF
CDR3 DNA: TGCGCCAGCAGCTTGGTTTTGGGGGCTGACGGCACCGGGGAGCTGTTTTTT

J gene: TRBJ2-2
D gene: NA
clone size: NA
V gene: TRBV5-4
CDR3 protein: CASSLEQGTGELFF
CDR3 DNA: TGTGCCAGCAGCTTGGAACAGGGAACCGGGGAGCTGTTTTTT

J gene: TRBJ1-1
D gene: NA
clone size: NA
V gene: TRBV5-1
CDR3 protein: CASSIGYRDVNTEAFF
CDR3 DNA: TGCGCCAGCAGCATAGGTTACAGGGACGTGAACACTGAAGCTTTCTTT

J gene: TRBJ1-3
D gene: NA
clone size: NA
V gene: TRBV11-2
CDR3 protein: CASSFFGQGGTIYF
CDR3 DNA: TGTGCCAGCAGCTTTTTTGGGCAGGGCGGCACCATATATTTT

J gene: TRBJ2-1
D gene: TRBD2
clone size: NA
V gene: TRBV29-1
CDR3 protein: CSVEPGGGNEQFF
CDR3 DNA: TGCAGCGTTGAACCGGGGGGAGGCAATGAGCAGTTCTTC

J gene: TRBJ1-1
D gene: NA
clone size: NA
V gene: TRBV29-1
CDR3 protein: CSAPQGPGEAFF
CDR3 DNA: TGCAGCGCCCCCCAGGGGCCGGGTGAAGCTTTCTTT

J gene: TRBJ1-2
D gene: NA
clone size: NA
V gene: TRBV29-1
CDR3 protein: CSDGLVQDGANYGYTF
CDR3 DNA: TGCAGCGACGGACTGGTTCAGGACGGAGCTAACTATGGCTACACCTTC

J gene: TRBJ2-1
D gene: TRBD2
clone size: NA
V gene: TRBV24-1
CDR3 protein: CATSDAPGLGLNEQFF
CDR3 DNA: TGTGCCACCAGTGATGCACCGGGACTAGGCCTTAATGAGCAGTTCTTC

J gene: TRBJ1-2
D gene: TRBD1
clone size: once
V gene: TRBV6-1
CDR3 protein: CASSEKSTGVANYGYTF
CDR3 DNA: TGTGCCAGCAGTGAAAAATCGACAGGGGTAGCTAACTATGGCTACACCTTC

J gene: TRBJ1-2
D gene: NA
clone size: few
V gene: TRBV13
CDR3 protein: CASSPGTPNYGYTF
CDR3 DNA: TGTGCCAGCAGCCCAGGGACTCCTAACTATGGCTACACCTTC

J gene: TRBJ1-2
D gene: TRBD1
clone size: NA
V gene: TRBV4-1
CDR3 protein: CASSEVPSQGGANYGYTF
CDR3 DNA: TGCGCCAGCAGCGAAGTCCCTTCACAGGGGGGAGCTAACTATGGCTACACCTTC

J gene: TRBJ2-5
D gene: NA
clone size: NA
V gene: TRBV27
CDR3 protein: CASSLSAGTQYF
CDR3 DNA: TGTGCCAGCAGTTTGTCAGCAGGGACCCAGTACTTC

J gene: TRBJ1-5
D gene: TRBD1
clone size: NA
V gene: TRBV19
CDR3 protein: CASSQRDSLNQPQHF
CDR3 DNA: TGTGCCAGTAGTCAACGGGACAGCCTCAATCAGCCCCAGCATTTT

J gene: TRBJ1-5
D gene: NA
clone size: once
V gene: TRBV7-3
CDR3 protein: CASSSPGGPQHF
CDR3 DNA: TGTGCCAGCAGCTCCCCCGGGGGGCCCCAGCATTTT

J gene: TRBJ2-2
D gene: TRBD1
clone size: NA
V gene: TRBV7-9
CDR3 protein: CASSPPGQGNTGELFF
CDR3 DNA: TGTGCCAGCAGCCCCCCAGGACAGGGGAACACCGGGGAGCTGTTTTTT

J gene: TRBJ2-2
D gene: TRBD1
clone size: NA
V gene: TRBV12-5
CDR3 protein: CASGKGTDTGELFF
CDR3 DNA: TGTGCTAGTGGTAAGGGGACAGACACCGGGGAGCTGTTTTTT

J gene: TRBJ1-5
D gene: TRBD1
clone size: NA
V gene: TRBV4-1
CDR3 protein: CASSQDAGGLNQPQHF
CDR3 DNA: TGCGCCAGCAGCCAAGATGCAGGGGGATTAAATCAGCCCCAGCATTTT

J gene: TRBJ2-1
D gene: TRBD1
clone size: NA
V gene: TRBV5-1
CDR3 protein: CASSFGTGSFNEQFF
CDR3 DNA: TGCGCCAGCAGCTTCGGGACAGGTAGTTTCAATGAGCAGTTCTTC

J gene: TRBJ1-3
D gene: TRBD1
clone size: once
V gene: TRBV5-4
CDR3 protein: CASSSTVTGAATIYF
CDR3 DNA: TGTGCCAGCAGCAGTACCGTGACAGGGGCGGCCACCATATATTTT

J gene: TRBJ2-3
D gene: TRBD2
clone size: NA
V gene: TRBV2
CDR3 protein: CASSDLLAGDLNTQYF
CDR3 DNA: TGTGCCAGCAGTGATCTACTAGCGGGGGACCTAAATACGCAGTATTTT

J gene: TRBJ1-3
D gene: TRBD1
clone size: few
V gene: TRBV9
CDR3 protein: CASSDRDRVDGNTIYF
CDR3 DNA: TGTGCCAGCAGCGACCGGGACAGGGTTGATGGAAACACCATATATTTT

J gene: TRBJ2-1
D gene: NA
clone size: NA
V gene: TRBV7-3
CDR3 protein: CASSLLTGVSNEQFF
CDR3 DNA: TGTGCCAGCAGCTTATTAACGGGAGTAAGCAATGAGCAGTTCTTC

J gene: TRBJ2-1
D gene: NA
clone size: NA
V gene: TRBV30
CDR3 protein: CAWRAGSYNEQFF
CDR3 DNA: TGTGCCTGGAGAGCGGGCTCCTACAATGAGCAGTTCTTC

J gene: TRBJ1-6
D gene: TRBD1
clone size: NA
V gene: TRBV5-4
CDR3 protein: CASSSGQRVGSPLHF
CDR3 DNA: TGTGCCAGCAGCTCGGGACAGCGGGTGGGTTCACCCCTCCACTTT

J gene: TRBJ2-3
D gene: TRBD2
clone size: NA
V gene: TRBV5-4
CDR3 protein: CASSLSGGGATDTQYF
CDR3 DNA: TGTGCCAGCAGCTTAAGTGGCGGGGGGGCTACAGATACGCAGTATTTT

J gene: TRBJ2-1
D gene: NA
clone size: NA
V gene: TRBV28
CDR3 protein: CASSLGGLRGNEQFF
CDR3 DNA: TGTGCCAGCAGTTTAGGGGGACTTAGGGGCAATGAGCAGTTCTTC

J gene: TRBJ1-2
D gene: TRBD1
clone size: NA
V gene: TRBV29-1
CDR3 protein: CSVEVGDRGPHERTF
CDR3 DNA: TGCAGCGTTGAAGTCGGGGACAGGGGACCGCATGAGCGAACCTTC

J gene: TRBJ2-3
D gene: TRBD2
clone size: NA
V gene: TRBV9
CDR3 protein: CASSVIAGGTQYF
CDR3 DNA: TGTGCCAGCAGCGTAATAGCGGGGGGTACGCAGTATTTT

J gene: TRBJ1-1
D gene: NA
clone size: NA
V gene: TRBV6-5
CDR3 protein: CASSFRGTEAFF
CDR3 DNA: TGTGCCAGCAGTTTTCGAGGCACTGAAGCTTTCTTT

J gene: TRBJ1-6
D gene: NA
clone size: NA
V gene: TRBV10-3
CDR3 protein: CAISPRTGNSPLHF
CDR3 DNA: TGTGCCATCAGCCCCCGGACGGGAAATTCACCCCTCCACTTT

J gene: TRBJ1-1
D gene: NA
clone size: NA
V gene: TRBV18
CDR3 protein: CASSLLPTKTGEAFF
CDR3 DNA: TGTGCCAGCTCCCTCCTGCCCACCAAGACTGGTGAAGCTTTCTTT

J gene: TRBJ2-2
D gene: TRBD2
clone size: NA
V gene: TRBV5-6
CDR3 protein: CASSFLAGGDTGELFF
CDR3 DNA: TGTGCCAGCAGCTTCCTAGCGGGAGGGGACACCGGGGAGCTGTTTTTT

J gene: TRBJ1-2
D gene: NA
clone size: NA
V gene: TRBV7-8
CDR3 protein: CASSSQGIGYGYTF
CDR3 DNA: TGTGCCAGCAGCTCCCAGGGCATAGGCTATGGCTACACCTTC

J gene: TRBJ1-1
D gene: NA
clone size: NA
V gene: TRBV7-3
CDR3 protein: CASSLNSAGTEAFF
CDR3 DNA: TGTGCCAGCAGCTTAAATTCAGCAGGGACTGAAGCTTTCTTT

J gene: TRBJ2-2
D gene: NA
clone size: NA
V gene: TRBV6-5
CDR3 protein: CASRAFGGTGELFF
CDR3 DNA: TGTGCCAGCAGAGCCTTTGGAGGGACCGGGGAGCTGTTTTTT

J gene: TRBJ2-1
D gene: NA
clone size: NA
V gene: TRBV7-9
CDR3 protein: CASSLAGQNSFYNEQFF
CDR3 DNA: TGTGCCAGCAGCTTAGCTGGGCAAAACTCTTTCTACAATGAGCAGTTCTTC

J gene: TRBJ1-5
D gene: TRBD1
clone size: NA
V gene: TRBV28
CDR3 protein: CASSPSQGAPNQPQHF
CDR3 DNA: TGTGCCAGCAGTCCCTCACAGGGGGCTCCCAATCAGCCCCAGCATTTT

J gene: TRBJ1-1
D gene: NA
clone size: NA
V gene: TRBV5-1
CDR3 protein: CASSPTGNTEAFF
CDR3 DNA: TGCGCCAGCAGCCCGACAGGGAACACTGAAGCTTTCTTT

J gene: TRBJ1-1
D gene: NA
clone size: NA
V gene: TRBV19
CDR3 protein: CASSRLSGLNTEAFF
CDR3 DNA: TGTGCCAGTAGCAGACTGTCCGGATTGAACACTGAAGCTTTCTTT

J gene: TRBJ2-1
D gene: TRBD2
clone size: NA
V gene: TRBV5-1
CDR3 protein: CASSLRLAGGAYNEQFF
CDR3 DNA: TGCGCCAGCAGCCTACGACTAGCGGGGGGCGCCTACAATGAGCAGTTCTTC

J gene: TRBJ1-2
D gene: NA
clone size: NA
V gene: TRBV5-6
CDR3 protein: CASSSSRTAVYTF
CDR3 DNA: TGTGCCAGCAGCTCCTCCCGGACAGCTGTCTACACCTTC

J gene: TRBJ2-1
D gene: NA
clone size: NA
V gene: TRBV11-2
CDR3 protein: CASSLSRNNEQFF
CDR3 DNA: TGTGCCAGCAGCTTATCCAGGAATAATGAGCAGTTCTTC